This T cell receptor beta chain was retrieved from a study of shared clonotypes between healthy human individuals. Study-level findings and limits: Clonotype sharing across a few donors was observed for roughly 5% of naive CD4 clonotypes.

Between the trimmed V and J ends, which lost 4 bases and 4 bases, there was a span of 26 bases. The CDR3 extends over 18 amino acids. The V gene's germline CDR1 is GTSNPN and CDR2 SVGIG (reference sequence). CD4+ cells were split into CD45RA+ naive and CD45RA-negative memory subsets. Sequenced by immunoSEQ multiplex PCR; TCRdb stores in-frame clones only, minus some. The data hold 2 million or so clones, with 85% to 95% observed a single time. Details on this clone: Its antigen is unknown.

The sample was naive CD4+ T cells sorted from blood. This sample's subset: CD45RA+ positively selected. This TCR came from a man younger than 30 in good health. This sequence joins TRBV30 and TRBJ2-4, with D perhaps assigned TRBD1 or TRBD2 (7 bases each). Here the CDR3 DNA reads TGTGCCTGGACCGGACTAGGGGGAGTGAAGGGGGCAAAAAACATTCAGTACTTC. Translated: CAWTGLGGVKGAKNIQYF. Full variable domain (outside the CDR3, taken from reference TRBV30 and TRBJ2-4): SQTIHQWPATLVQPVGSPLSLECTVEGTSNPNLYWYRQAAGRGLQLLFYSVGIGQISSEVPQNLSASRPQDRQFILSSKKLLLSDSGFYLCAWTGLGGVKGAKNIQYFGAGTRLSVL.